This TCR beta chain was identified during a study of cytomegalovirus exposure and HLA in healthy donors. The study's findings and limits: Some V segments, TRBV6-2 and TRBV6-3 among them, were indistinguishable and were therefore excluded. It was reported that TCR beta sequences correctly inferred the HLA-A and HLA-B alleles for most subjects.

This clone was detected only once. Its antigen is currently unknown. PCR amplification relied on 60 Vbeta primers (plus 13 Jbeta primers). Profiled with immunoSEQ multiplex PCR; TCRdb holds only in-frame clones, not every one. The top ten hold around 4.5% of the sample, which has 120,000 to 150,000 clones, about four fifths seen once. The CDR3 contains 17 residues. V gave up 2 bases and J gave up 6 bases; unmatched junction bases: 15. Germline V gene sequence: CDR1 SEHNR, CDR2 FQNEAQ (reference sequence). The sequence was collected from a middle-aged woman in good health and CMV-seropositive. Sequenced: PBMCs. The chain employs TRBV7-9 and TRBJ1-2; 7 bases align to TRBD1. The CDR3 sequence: CASSLKGQPPGGDGYTF. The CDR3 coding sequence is TGTGCCAGCAGCTTAAAGGGACAGCCGCCGGGGGGGGATGGCTACACCTTC.